This TCR beta chain was profiled in a study of long-term antiretroviral therapy in people with HIV. Survey-level immunoSEQ v3.0 assays were run. For every sample, sequencing targeted roughly 35,000-50,000 T-cell genomes. Generated by immunoSEQ multiplex PCR, the TCRdb table keeps only in-frame clones and is missing some. The sample shows under 50,000 clones, approximately 89% of them seen only once. V lost 4 bases and J 7 bases, leaving 17 bases between the germline ends. This CDR3 region has 15 residues. Germline V gives CDR1 SGHNT, CDR2 YYREEE (reference sequence). General study results and limits: Researchers lacked any data on ART adherence, viral resistance or therapy changes. Increased diversity was seen after ART, yet it remained lower than in transplant donor controls. Pre-ART-expanded clones dominated the repertoire at all time points.

Notes on this clone: Its cognate antigen is unknown.

The clonotype originates from a woman aged 45-59 years with HIV. The sample in question was unsorted PBMCs, obtained 3.1 years after starting antiretroviral therapy. This chain joins TRBV5-4 and TRBJ2-2; possible D gene TRBD1, 6 bases. The CDR3, as DNA: TGTGCCAGCAGCCGCCTCTTGGGGGCAGACGGGGAGCTGTTTTTT. Protein product: CASSRLLGADGELFF.